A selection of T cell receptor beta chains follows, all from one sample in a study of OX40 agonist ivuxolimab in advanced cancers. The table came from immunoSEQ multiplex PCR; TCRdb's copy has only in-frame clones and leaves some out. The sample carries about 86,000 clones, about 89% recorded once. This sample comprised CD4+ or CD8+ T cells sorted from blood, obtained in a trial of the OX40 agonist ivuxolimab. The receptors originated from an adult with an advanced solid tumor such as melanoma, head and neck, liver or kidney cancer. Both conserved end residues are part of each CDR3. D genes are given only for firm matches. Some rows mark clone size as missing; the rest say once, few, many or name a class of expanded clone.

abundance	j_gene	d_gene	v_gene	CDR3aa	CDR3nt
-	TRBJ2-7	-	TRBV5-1	CASSLGGEVQYF	TGCGCCAGCAGCTTGGGTGGGGAGGTGCAGTACTTC
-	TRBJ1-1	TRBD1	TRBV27	CASSAGQGLAEAFF	TGTGCCAGCAGTGCCGGACAGGGTCTGGCTGAAGCTTTCTTT
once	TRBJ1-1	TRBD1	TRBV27	CASSQGARTEAFF	TGTGCCAGCAGTCAGGGGGCGCGCACTGAAGCTTTCTTT
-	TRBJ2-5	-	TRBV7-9	CASSSEHSETQYF	TGTGCCAGCAGTTCCGAACATAGTGAGACCCAGTACTTC
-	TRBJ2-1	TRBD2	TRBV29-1	CSVEKGLASDEQFF	TGCAGCGTTGAAAAGGGACTAGCATCGGATGAGCAGTTCTTC
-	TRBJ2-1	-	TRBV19	CASNGGINEQFF	TGTGCCAGTAATGGCGGGATAAATGAGCAGTTCTTC
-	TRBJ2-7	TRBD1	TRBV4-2	CASSLRDRSYEQYF	TGTGCCAGCAGCCTCCGGGACAGGTCCTACGAGCAGTACTTC
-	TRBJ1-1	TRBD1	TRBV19	CASSSGGWATEAFF	TGTGCCAGTAGTTCAGGGGGCTGGGCCACTGAAGCTTTCTTT
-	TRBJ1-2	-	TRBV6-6	CASSSGRGGKNGYTF	TGTGCCAGCAGTTCCGGACGCGGGGGCAAGAATGGCTACACCTTC
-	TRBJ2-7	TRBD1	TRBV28	CASTQPRGRVHEQYF	TGTGCCAGCACCCAACCGAGGGGGCGCGTACACGAGCAGTACTTC
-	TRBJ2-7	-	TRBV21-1	CASSKSASNSFEQYF	TGTGCCAGCAGCAAATCTGCTAGCAATTCCTTCGAGCAGTACTTC
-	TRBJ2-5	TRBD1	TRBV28	CATLGTGFRETQYF	TGTGCCACCCTCGGGACAGGGTTCAGGGAGACCCAGTACTTC
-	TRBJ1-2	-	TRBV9	CASSVGKDYGYTF	TGTGCCAGCAGCGTAGGGAAGGACTATGGCTACACCTTC
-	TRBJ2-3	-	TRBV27	CASSWTVTDTQYF	TGTGCCAGCAGTTGGACAGTGACAGATACGCAGTATTTT
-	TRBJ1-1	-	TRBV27	CASSLDTGVEAFF	TGTGCCAGCAGTTTGGATACCGGGGTTGAAGCTTTCTTT
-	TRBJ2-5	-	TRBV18	CASSPPVAGDQETQYF	TGTGCCAGCTCACCACCAGTAGCAGGGGACCAAGAGACCCAGTACTTC
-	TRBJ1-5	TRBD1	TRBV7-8	CASSSTDRAGNQPQHF	TGTGCCAGCAGCTCAACGGACAGGGCTGGCAATCAGCCCCAGCATTTT
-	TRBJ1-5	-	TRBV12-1	CASSFARGGGDHSNQPQHF	TGTGCCAGCAGCTTTGCGCGGGGTGGGGGAGATCACAGCAATCAGCCCCAGCATTTT
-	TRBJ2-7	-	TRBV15	CATSRDPGASYEQYF	TGTGCCACCAGCAGAGATCCGGGAGCGAGCTACGAGCAGTACTTC
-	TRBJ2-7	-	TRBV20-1	CSAPLLEQYF	TGCAGTGCTCCTCTGCTCGAGCAGTACTTC
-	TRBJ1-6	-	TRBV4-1	CASSTGTSSSYNSPLHF	TGCGCCAGCAGCACCGGGACGTCTAGCTCCTATAATTCACCCCTCCACTTT
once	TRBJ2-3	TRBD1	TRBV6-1	CGSRDRVTDTQYF	TGTGGGTCCCGGGACAGGGTTACAGATACGCAGTATTTT
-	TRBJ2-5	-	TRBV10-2	CASSEPGIQETQYF	TGCGCCAGCAGTGAGCCCGGGATCCAAGAGACCCAGTACTTC
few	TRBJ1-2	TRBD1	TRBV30	CAWRTGAPGYTF	TGTGCCTGGAGAACAGGGGCCCCTGGCTACACCTTC
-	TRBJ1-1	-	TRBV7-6	CASSQSADLNTEAFF	TGTGCCAGCAGCCAATCCGCGGATTTGAACACTGAAGCTTTCTTT
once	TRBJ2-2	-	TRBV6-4	CASSEGNTGELFF	TGTGCCAGCAGTGAAGGGAACACCGGGGAGCTGTTTTTT
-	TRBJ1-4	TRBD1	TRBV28	CASSLPGQGLGEKLFF	TGTGCCAGCAGCTTACCGGGACAGGGCTTGGGTGAAAAACTGTTTTTT
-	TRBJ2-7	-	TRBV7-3	CASSLGSGLAHEQYF	TGTGCCAGCAGTCTCGGGAGCGGACTCGCCCACGAGCAGTACTTC
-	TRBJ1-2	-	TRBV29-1	CSVEDGHYGYTF	TGCAGCGTTGAAGACGGCCACTATGGCTACACCTTC
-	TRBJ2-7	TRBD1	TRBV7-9	CASSLVGRGLYEQYF	TGTGCCAGCAGCTTAGTAGGCAGGGGGCTTTACGAGCAGTACTTC
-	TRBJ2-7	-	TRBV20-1	CSAIGEQYF	TGCAGTGCCATCGGCGAGCAGTACTTC
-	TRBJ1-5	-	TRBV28	CASRSVPNQPQHF	TGTGCCAGCAGGTCTGTCCCCAATCAGCCCCAGCATTTT
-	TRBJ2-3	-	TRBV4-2	CASSLQGPDTQYF	TGTGCCAGCAGCCTACAAGGGCCGGATACGCAGTATTTT
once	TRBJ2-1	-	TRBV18	CASSPEGGAYNEQFF	TGTGCCAGCTCACCAGAAGGGGGGGCCTACAATGAGCAGTTCTTC
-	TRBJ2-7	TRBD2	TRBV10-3	CATLAGGPVDEQYF	TGTGCCACCCTAGCGGGAGGGCCAGTTGATGAGCAGTACTTC
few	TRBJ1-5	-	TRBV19	CASSRSEGYSNQPQHF	TGTGCCAGTAGTAGGTCAGAGGGTTATAGCAATCAGCCCCAGCATTTT
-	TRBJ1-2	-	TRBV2	CASTAGTSRANYGYTF	TGTGCCAGCACGGCAGGGACTTCCCGGGCGAACTATGGCTACACCTTC
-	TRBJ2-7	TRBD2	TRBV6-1	CASSGRLAFSSYEQYF	TGTGCCAGCAGTGGGCGACTAGCGTTTAGCTCCTACGAGCAGTACTTC
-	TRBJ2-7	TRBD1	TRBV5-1	CASREYRGSYEQYF	TGCGCCAGCAGAGAATACAGGGGATCCTACGAGCAGTACTTC
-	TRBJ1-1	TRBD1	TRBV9	CASSPGGDIMNTEAFF	TGTGCCAGCAGCCCAGGGGGGGACATCATGAACACTGAAGCTTTCTTT
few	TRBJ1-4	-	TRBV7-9	CASVRTDNEKLFF	TGTGCCAGTGTTCGGACAGATAATGAAAAACTGTTTTTT
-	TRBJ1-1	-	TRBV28	CASSLDREAFF	TGTGCCAGCAGTCTTGACAGGGAAGCTTTCTTT